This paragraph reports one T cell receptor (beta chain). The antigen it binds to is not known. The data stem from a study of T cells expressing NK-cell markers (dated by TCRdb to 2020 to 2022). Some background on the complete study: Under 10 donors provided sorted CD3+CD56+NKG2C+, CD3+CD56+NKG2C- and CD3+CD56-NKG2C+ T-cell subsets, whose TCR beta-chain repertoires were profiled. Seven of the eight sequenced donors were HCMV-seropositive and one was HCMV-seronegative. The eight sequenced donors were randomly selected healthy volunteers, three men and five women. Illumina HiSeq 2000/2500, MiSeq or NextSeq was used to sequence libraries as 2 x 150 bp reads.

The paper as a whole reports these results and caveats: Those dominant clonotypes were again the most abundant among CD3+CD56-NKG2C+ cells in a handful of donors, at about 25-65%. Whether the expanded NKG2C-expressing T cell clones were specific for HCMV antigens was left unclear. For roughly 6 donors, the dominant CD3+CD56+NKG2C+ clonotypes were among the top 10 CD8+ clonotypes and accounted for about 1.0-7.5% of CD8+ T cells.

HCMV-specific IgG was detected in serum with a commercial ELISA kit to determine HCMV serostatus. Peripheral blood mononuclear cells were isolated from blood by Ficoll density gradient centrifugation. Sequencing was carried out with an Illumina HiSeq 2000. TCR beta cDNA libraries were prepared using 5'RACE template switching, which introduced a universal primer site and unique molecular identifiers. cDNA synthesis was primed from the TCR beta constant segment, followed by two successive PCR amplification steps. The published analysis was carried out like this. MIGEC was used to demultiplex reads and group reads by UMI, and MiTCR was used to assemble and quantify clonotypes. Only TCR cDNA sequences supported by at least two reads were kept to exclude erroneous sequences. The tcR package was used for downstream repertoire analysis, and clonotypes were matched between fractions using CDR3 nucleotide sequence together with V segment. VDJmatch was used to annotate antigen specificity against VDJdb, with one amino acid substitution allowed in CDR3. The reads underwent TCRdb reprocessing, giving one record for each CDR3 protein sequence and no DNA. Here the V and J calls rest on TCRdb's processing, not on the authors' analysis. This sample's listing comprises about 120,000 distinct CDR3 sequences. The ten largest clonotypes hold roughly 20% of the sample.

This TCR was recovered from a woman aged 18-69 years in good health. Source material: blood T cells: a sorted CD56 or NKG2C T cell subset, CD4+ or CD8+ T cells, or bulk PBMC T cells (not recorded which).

The CDR3 reads as follows: CASNRGGSSYEQYF. The rearrangement combines TRBV9 with TRBJ2-7; TCRdb's assignment of TRBD1 cannot be checked, as there is no DNA. The CDR3 starts with the cysteine, ends with the phenylalanine, and has 14 residues. DNA was not recorded. According to the germline V gene, CDR1 reads SGDLS and CDR2 reads YYNGEE.